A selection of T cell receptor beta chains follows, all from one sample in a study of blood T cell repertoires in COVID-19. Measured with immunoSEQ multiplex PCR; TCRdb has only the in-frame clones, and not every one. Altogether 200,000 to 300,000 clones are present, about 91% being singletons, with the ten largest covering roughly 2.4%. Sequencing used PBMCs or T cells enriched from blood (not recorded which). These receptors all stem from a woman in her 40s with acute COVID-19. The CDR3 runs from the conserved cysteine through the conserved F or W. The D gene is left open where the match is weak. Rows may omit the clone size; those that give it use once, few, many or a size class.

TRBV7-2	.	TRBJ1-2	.	CASSLHPPRRGYTF	TGTGCCAGCAGCTTACATCCCCCGCGGCGTGGGTACACCTTC
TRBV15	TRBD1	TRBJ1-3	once	CATSRTGANGNTIYF	TGTGCCACCAGCAGAACAGGGGCAAACGGAAACACCATATATTTT
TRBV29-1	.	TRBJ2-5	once	CSVGQHLGTQYF	TGCAGCGTTGGACAGCATCTGGGGACCCAGTACTTC
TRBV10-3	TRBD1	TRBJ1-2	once	CAVRDRENYGYTF	TGTGCCGTCCGGGACAGGGAGAACTATGGCTACACCTTC
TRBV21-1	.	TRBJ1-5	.	CASSKGGTGSSNQPQHF	TGTGCCAGCAGCAAAGGCGGGACAGGTTCCAGCAATCAGCCCCAGCATTTT
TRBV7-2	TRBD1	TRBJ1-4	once	CASSPRQGSGEKLFF	TGTGCCAGCAGCCCCCGACAGGGCTCAGGGGAAAAACTGTTTTTT
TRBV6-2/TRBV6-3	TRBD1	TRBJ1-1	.	CASSVYRGTEAFF	TGTGCCAGCAGTGTTTACAGGGGAACTGAAGCTTTCTTT
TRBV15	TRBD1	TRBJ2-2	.	CATSRDRDSHTGELFF	TGTGCCACCAGCAGAGACCGGGACAGTCACACCGGGGAGCTGTTTTTT
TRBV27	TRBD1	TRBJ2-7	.	CASSLSTGTVSYEQYF	TGTGCCAGCAGTTTATCTACTGGGACAGTGTCCTACGAGCAGTACTTC
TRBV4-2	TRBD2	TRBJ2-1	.	CASSQGLAGGIYNEQFF	TGTGCCAGCAGCCAAGGACTAGCGGGGGGCATATACAATGAGCAGTTCTTC
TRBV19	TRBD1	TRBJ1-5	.	CASRIRGQGFYQPQHF	TGTGCCAGTAGGATTAGGGGACAGGGTTTTTACCAGCCCCAGCATTTT
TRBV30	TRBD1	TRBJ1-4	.	CACSKTGINEKLFF	TGTGCCTGTTCTAAGACAGGGATTAATGAAAAACTGTTTTTT
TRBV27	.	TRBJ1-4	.	CASSLGTAATNEKLFF	TGTGCCAGCAGCCTCGGGACTGCAGCAACTAATGAAAAACTGTTTTTT
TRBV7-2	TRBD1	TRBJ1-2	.	CASSSGQGAWGYTF	TGTGCCAGCAGCTCGGGACAGGGGGCATGGGGCTACACCTTC
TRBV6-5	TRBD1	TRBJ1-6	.	CASSSWTGSSPLHF	TGTGCCAGCAGTTCGTGGACAGGGAGTTCACCCCTCCACTTT
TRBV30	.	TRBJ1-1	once	CAWSVHAMNTEAFF	TGTGCCTGGAGTGTACACGCCATGAACACTGAAGCTTTCTTT
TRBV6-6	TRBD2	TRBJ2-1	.	CASSFGTSGGRGEQFF	TGTGCCAGCAGTTTCGGGACTAGCGGGGGAAGGGGTGAGCAGTTCTTC
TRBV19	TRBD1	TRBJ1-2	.	CASSIDLRDSQYYGYTF	TGTGCCAGTAGTATAGATCTTCGGGACAGTCAATACTATGGCTACACCTTC
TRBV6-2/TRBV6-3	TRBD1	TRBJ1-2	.	CASSQTGRGYTF	TGTGCCAGCAGCCAGACAGGGCGCGGCTACACCTTC
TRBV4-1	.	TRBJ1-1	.	CASSQEAGMNTEAFF	TGCGCCAGCAGCCAAGAAGCAGGGATGAACACTGAAGCTTTCTTT
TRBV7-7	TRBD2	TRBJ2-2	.	CASSAGTSGSNTGELFF	TGTGCTAGCAGCGCGGGGACTAGCGGTTCGAACACCGGGGAGCTGTTTTTT
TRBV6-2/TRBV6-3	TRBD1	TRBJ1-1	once	CASSYSIRTGEAFF	TGTGCCAGCAGTTACTCGATCAGGACAGGGGAAGCTTTCTTT
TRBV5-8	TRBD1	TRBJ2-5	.	CASSRPGTGSKRTQYF	TGTGCCAGCAGCCGTCCCGGGACAGGATCCAAGAGAACCCAGTACTTC
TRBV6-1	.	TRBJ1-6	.	CASTSGDRNNSPLHF	TGTGCCAGCACCTCGGGGGATAGGAATAATTCACCCCTCCACTTT
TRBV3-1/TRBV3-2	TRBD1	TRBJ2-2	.	CASSLTSQGNGELFF	TGTGCCAGCAGCCTTACGTCACAGGGGAACGGGGAGCTGTTTTTT
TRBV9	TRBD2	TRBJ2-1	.	CASSGRVAGGNEQFF	TGTGCCAGCAGCGGGCGGGTAGCGGGAGGCAATGAGCAGTTCTTC